This is a list of T cell receptor beta chains from one sample in a study of graft-versus-host responses after intestinal transplantation. Profiling relied on immunoSEQ multiplex PCR, and the TCRdb table lists in-frame clones only, not all of them. Of tens of thousands of clones detected, around 96% appear once; the ten largest clones hold around 0.56%. These receptors' antigens are unknown. This specimen consisted of unstimulated CD8+ T cells sorted from spleen or lymph node cells, obtained before intestinal transplant. These receptors came from a human donor who received an intestinal transplant. Both conserved end residues are part of each CDR3. D genes are given only for firm matches. Expanded clones get a size class; other rows say once, few or many, or leave the size out.

j_call v_call d_call clone_size cdr3_nt cdr3_aa
TRBJ1-1 TRBV6-5 NA NA TGTGCCAGCAGTGGGCAGGAGAACACTGAAGCTTTCTTT CASSGQENTEAFF
TRBJ2-1 TRBV6-5 NA NA TGTGCCAGCAGTTACTCCGTGAGGCCTAACAATGAGCAGTTCTTC CASSYSVRPNNEQFF
TRBJ2-2 TRBV2 NA NA TGTGCCAGCACTATGGACACCGGGGAGCTGTTTTTT CASTMDTGELFF
TRBJ2-2 TRBV7-9 NA NA TGTGCCAGCAGCTTAGGGGACACCGGGGAGCTGTTTTTT CASSLGDTGELFF
TRBJ2-7 TRBV27 NA NA TGTGCCAGCAGTTTATCGGGATCCTACGAGCAGTACTTC CASSLSGSYEQYF
TRBJ2-5 TRBV4-1 NA NA TGCGCCAGCAGCCTTCAGGCAGGGGAGGAGACCCAGTACTTC CASSLQAGEETQYF
TRBJ2-3 TRBV9 NA NA TGTGCCAGCAGCCTAGGAGTGGGTTTGGGAGATACGCAGTATTTT CASSLGVGLGDTQYF
TRBJ1-2 TRBV27 NA once TGTGCCAGCAGTTTATCGGGGGAGGTCGGTGGCTACACCTTC CASSLSGEVGGYTF
TRBJ2-1 TRBV7-8 NA few TGTGCCAGCAGCTTAGACGTGGGGAATGAGCAGTTCTTC CASSLDVGNEQFF
TRBJ2-1 TRBV6-5 TRBD1 NA TGTGCCAGCAGTTACCCGCAGGGGGCCGATGAGCAGTTCTTC CASSYPQGADEQFF
TRBJ2-7 TRBV11-1 NA NA TGTGCCAGCAGCTTACCCCGCGCATCAGCGTACGAGCAGTACTTC CASSLPRASAYEQYF
TRBJ2-7 TRBV9 NA NA TGTGCCAGCAGCCCAACAGTCGGCCCTACGGTGCAGTACTTC CASSPTVGPTVQYF
TRBJ2-3 TRBV9 TRBD2 NA TGTGCCAGCAGCGTAGGGACTAGCGGGACAGATACGCAGTATTTT CASSVGTSGTDTQYF
TRBJ2-2 TRBV19 NA NA TGTGCCAGTAGTGTTCGGGACCTAGGGGAGCTGTTTTTT CASSVRDLGELFF
TRBJ1-6 TRBV5-4 NA NA TGTGCCAGCAGCCCATCGACCGGGTTTACGAATTCACCCCTCCACTTT CASSPSTGFTNSPLHF
TRBJ2-3 TRBV9 NA NA TGTGCCAGCAGCGCCGACCGGAACACAGATACGCAGTATTTT CASSADRNTDTQYF
TRBJ2-5 TRBV10-1 NA NA TGCGCCAGCAGTGAGTCGATCGGGGAAGAGACCCAGTACTTC CASSESIGEETQYF
TRBJ2-2 TRBV11-2 TRBD1 NA TGTGCCAGCACTATAGGGACAGTCAGCCTTTACACCGGGGAGCTGTTTTTT CASTIGTVSLYTGELFF
TRBJ1-2 TRBV6-5 TRBD1 NA TGTGCCAGCAGTGAGGGGACAGGGGGCCATGGCTACACCTTC CASSEGTGGHGYTF
TRBJ2-5 TRBV6-1 NA NA TGTGCCAGCAGTGAGTGGGGGGTTGGGCAAGAGACCCAGTACTTC CASSEWGVGQETQYF
TRBJ2-2 TRBV4-1 NA NA TGCGCCAGCAGCCAAAGGGATGTAGGGGGTAGAACCGGGGAGCTGTTTTTT CASSQRDVGGRTGELFF
TRBJ2-7 TRBV28 TRBD2 once TGTGCCAGCAGCCAGCGGTTAGCGGGAGGTGAGCAGTACTTC CASSQRLAGGEQYF
TRBJ2-7 TRBV15 TRBD2 NA TGTGCCACCAGAAAACTAGCGTTCAGCTCCTACGAGCAGTACTTC CATRKLAFSSYEQYF
TRBJ2-5 TRBV13 NA NA TGTGCCAGCAGCTTTCCAGGGGAAGGGTTGGAGACCCAGTACTTC CASSFPGEGLETQYF
TRBJ1-4 TRBV27 NA NA TGTGCCAGCAGTTTATCGTGGGGTCCCGAAAAACTGTTTTTT CASSLSWGPEKLFF
TRBJ1-5 TRBV10-3 NA NA TGTGCCATCAGTGAGTCGATCTTGTTGACTTCGAGCAATCAGCCCCAGCATTTT CAISESILLTSSNQPQHF
TRBJ1-5 TRBV19 NA NA TGTGCCAGTAGTATCTCGTACCCTTCTCGGGCCCAGCATTTT CASSISYPSRAQHF
TRBJ1-1 TRBV6-5 NA once TGTGCCAGCAGTTACTCCGACGCAATGAACACTGAAGCTTTCTTT CASSYSDAMNTEAFF